This passage covers 24 T cell receptor beta chains from one sample sequenced in a study of CD8+ T cells in alopecia areata (dated by TCRdb to 2017 to 2018). Library preparation used the immunoSEQ multiplex PCR assay. To provide template for TCR sequencing, every sample had RNA extracted and reverse transcribed into cDNA. The table comes from immuneACCESS by way of TCRdb, which keeps in-frame sequences with V and J called. Part of the clones is missing from these tables; in studies checked, under half for an unresolved V gene and the rest for unknown reasons. The sample table records roughly 210,000 clones; about 40% of these occur just once. The ten largest clones add up to around 2.5% of the sample. In the paper's terms, the treatment or condition label means: oral pan-JAK inhibitor, 5-10 mg twice daily. This sample comprised CD4+ T cells sorted from blood, obtained around week 37, from a patient treated with tofacitinib. Receptor source: a human donor with alopecia areata.

The chain links TRBV7-2 to TRBJ2-6; D remains unclear. Germline CDR1 and CDR2: SGHTA and FQGNSA. This CDR3 spans 15 amino acids. V was shortened by 2 bases and J by 1 base, with 6 bases between the two germline ends. Here the CDR3 reads CASSLYGSGANVLTF. For the CDR3, the DNA is TGTGCCAGCAGCTTATACGGATCTGGGGCCAACGTCCTGACTTTC.

This chain links TRBV11-2 with TRBJ2-7; 8 nucleotides line up with TRBD2. Germline V gene data show CDR1 as SGHAT and CDR2 as FQNNGV. The V and J ends lost 5 bases and 0 bases, in that order; junction bases with no gene match: 9. This CDR3 spans 16 amino acids. The DNA for the CDR3 is TGTGCCAGCAGCCCCCTAGCGGGTTCCGTCTCCTACGAGCAGTACTTC. Protein sequence: CASSPLAGSVSYEQYF.

The V gene is TRBV5-1, the J gene TRBJ1-1, with D possibly TRBD1 on 6 matching bases. This CDR3 is built from 14 residues. V was shortened by 7 bases and J by 1 base, with 14 bases between the two germline ends. Germline CDR1 SGHRS, CDR2 YFSETQ. The CDR3, as DNA: TGCGCCAGCCGCAAGGACAGTCCGAACACTGAAGCTTTCTTT. Protein product: CASRKDSPNTEAFF.

This chain links TRBV6-5 with TRBJ1-2; the match to TRBD1 covers 7 bases. This CDR3 region has 13 residues. Germline V gene lookup returns CDR1 MNHEY and CDR2 SVGAGI. The V and J ends lost 6 bases and 4 bases, in that order; junction bases with no gene match: 5. CDR3 nucleotides: TGTGCCAGCAGGCGGACAGGAGCCTATGGCTACACCTTC. This encodes CASRRTGAYGYTF.

This clone was seen only a few times. The V and J genes are TRBV28 and TRBJ2-7, with a weak D call TRBD2 (5 bases). Germline CDR1 is MDHEN and CDR2 is SYDVKM. The V end lost 8 bases, the J end lost 3 bases, and 8 bases lay between the germline ends. This CDR3 has 11 residues. CDR3 sequence reads: CASGRGYEQYF. The CDR3 bases are TGTGCCAGCGGACGGGGCTACGAGCAGTACTTC.

This clone was detected only a few times. CDR3 protein: CSVEASGVYEQYF. CDR3 coding DNA: TGCAGCGTTGAGGCTAGCGGGGTCTACGAGCAGTACTTC. V and J are TRBV29-1 and TRBJ2-7; TRBD2 agrees at 9 bases. V was pared by 3 bases and J by 3 bases, with 3 bases of the junction left unmatched. Germline CDR1 SQVTM, CDR2 ANQGSEA. The CDR3 spans 13 residues.

The genes are TRBV7-9 and TRBJ2-7; 10 nucleotides match TRBD1. The germline V gene has CDR1 SEHNR and CDR2 FQNEAQ (reference sequence). The CDR3 length is 15 residues. Germline trimming cut 7 bases from V and 5 bases from J; bases unmatched to any gene: 11. CDR3 protein: CASTRGQGIIHEQYF. For the CDR3, the DNA is TGTGCCAGCACCCGGGGACAGGGGATAATCCACGAGCAGTACTTC.

This clone came up a few times. The rearrangement links TRBV27 to TRBJ2-7; D is unclear. This CDR3 region has 14 residues. The ends were cut back, 4 bases at V and 2 bases at J, with 12 bases in the middle. Per germline, CDR1 MNHEY and CDR2 SMNVEV (reference sequence). The CDR3 bases are TGTGCCAGCAGTTCACCGAACGGAGCCTACGAGCAGTACTTC. Its protein product is CASSSPNGAYEQYF.

A note on this clone: Additional DNA sequences in this sample encode the identical CDR3. This chain joins TRBV11-2 and TRBJ2-7; the D gene could be TRBD1 or TRBD2 (6 bases each). Trimming removed 1 base at V and 0 bases at J, with 13 bases between. Germline assignment: CDR1 SGHAT and CDR2 FQNNGV. The CDR3 sequence is 16 residues long. The CDR3 region is CASSLGGARSSYEQYF. CDR3 DNA sequence: TGTGCCAGCAGCTTAGGGGGGGCCCGAAGCTCCTACGAGCAGTACTTC.

This sequence joins TRBV9 and TRBJ2-5; 12 nucleotides agree with TRBD2. V shed 4 bases and J 4 bases; nucleotides not matched to a gene: 5. The CDR3 is made up of 15 amino acids. Germline V gives CDR1 SGDLS, CDR2 YYNGEE. CDR3 residues: CASSPRLAGAETQYF. DNA for the CDR3: TGTGCCAGCAGCCCCAGACTAGCGGGAGCAGAGACCCAGTACTTC.

The chain uses TRBV25-1 and TRBJ2-5; D gene uncertain. This CDR3 region has 12 residues. The germline gives CDR1 MGHDK, CDR2 SYGVNS. Trimming removed 8 bases from V and 7 bases from J, with 14 bases in between. CDR3: CASGASMVTQYF. CDR3 coding DNA: TGTGCCAGCGGAGCCTCTATGGTGACCCAGTACTTC. Variable domain in full (rest from reference TRBV25-1 and TRBJ2-5): EADIYQTPRYLVIGTGKKITLECSQTMGHDKMYWYQQDPGMELHLIHYSYGVNSTEKGDLSSESTVSRIRTEHFPLTLESARPSHTSQYLCASGASMVTQYFGPGTRLLVL.

This rearrangement joins TRBV5-6 to TRBJ1-1, with D maybe TRBD1 (5 bases). The germline CDR1 and CDR2 sequences are SGHDT and YYEEEE. The V end lost 1 base, the J end lost 3 bases, and 13 bases lay between the germline ends. This CDR3 is built from 15 residues. CDR3 amino acids: CASSLYGRDYTEAFF. The CDR3 DNA sequence: TGTGCCAGCAGCTTGTACGGGAGGGACTACACTGAAGCTTTCTTT.

This clone was detected only a few times. The gene calls are TRBV7-3 and TRBJ2-3, with D perhaps TRBD1 (5 bases). Germline V gene sequence: CDR1 SGHTA, CDR2 FQGTGA. The CDR3 has 14 residues. Trimming removed 1 base at V and 4 bases at J, with 9 bases between. This chain's CDR3 is CASSLNTGSDTQYF. Written as DNA, the CDR3 is TGTGCCAGCAGCTTAAATACAGGTTCAGATACGCAGTATTTT.

The chain uses TRBV30 and TRBJ1-3, with 8 bases that match TRBD1. The CDR3 is 14 amino acids. Germline V lookup: CDR1 GTSNPN, CDR2 SVGIG (reference sequence). Trimming cost V 5 bases and J 3 bases; bases outside gene matches: 6. In DNA, the CDR3 is TGTGCCTGGGCGGCAGGGGGCTTTGGAAACACCATATATTTT. Its protein product is CAWAAGGFGNTIYF.

This clone appeared a few times. The chain combines TRBV6-6 with TRBJ1-5; D is unresolved. Germline assignment: CDR1 MNHNY and CDR2 SVGAGI (reference sequence). V shed 7 bases and J shed 9 bases, with 10 bases lying between them. CDR3 length: 11 residues. CDR3 bases: TGTGCCAGCACCTCCGCAGGGCCCCAGCATTTT. It translates to CASTSAGPQHF.

CDR3 protein: CASSYQGAEAFF. CDR3 nucleotide sequence: TGTGCCAGCAGTTACCAGGGGGCTGAAGCTTTCTTT. V usage is TRBV6-5 and J usage is TRBJ1-1; 7 bases fit TRBD1. This CDR3 region has 12 residues. Germline assignment: CDR1 MNHEY and CDR2 SVGAGI. V trimming: 2 bases; J trimming: 6 bases; junction bases outside the gene matches: 0.

This clone was detected a few times. The V gene is TRBV6-5, the J gene TRBJ2-6, with 8 bases that match TRBD1. Germline V gene lookup returns CDR1 MNHEY and CDR2 SVGAGI. The trim removed 6 bases at V and 1 base at J, leaving 2 bases unmatched. This CDR3 contains 15 residues. For the CDR3, the DNA is TGTGCCAGCAGCTACAGGGGGTCTGGGGCCAACGTCCTGACTTTC. Its translation: CASSYRGSGANVLTF.

This clone occurred a few times. The CDR3, as DNA: TGTGCCAGCAGAAAACAGGGGTTGAGCAATCAGCCCCAGCATTTT. Amino acids: CASRKQGLSNQPQHF. This sequence joins TRBV28 and TRBJ1-5; TRBD1 agrees at 7 bases. Germline V CDR1 and CDR2: MDHEN, SYDVKM. V gave up 6 bases and J gave up 1 base; unmatched junction bases: 6. The CDR3 sequence is 15 residues long. Full variable domain (outside the CDR3, taken from reference TRBV28 and TRBJ1-5): DVKVTQSSRYLVKRTGEKVFLECVQDMDHENMFWYRQDPGLGLRLIYFSYDVKMKEKGDIPEGYSVSREKKERFSLILESASTNQTSMYLCASRKQGLSNQPQHFGDGTRLSIL.

V is TRBV4-2 and J is TRBJ2-4; weak D call: TRBD2 (5 bases). The CDR3 is 16 residues long. The V and J ends lost 2 bases and 9 bases respectively, with 20 bases between them. The germline CDR1 and CDR2 sequences are LGHNA and YNFKEQ. CDR3 residues: CASSQPQAAGGGIQYF. The DNA for the CDR3 is TGTGCCAGCAGCCAACCACAAGCGGCGGGCGGAGGCATTCAGTACTTC.

The table lists this clone with a few counts. The gene calls are TRBV29-1 and TRBJ2-3, with 11 nucleotides matching TRBD2. Germline CDR1 and CDR2: SQVTM and ANQGSEA. CDR3 length: 16 amino acids. The junction had 8 bases not matched to a gene; V was cut back by 4 bases and J by 2 bases. CDR3: CSVGLLAGAPTDTQYF. CDR3 DNA: TGCAGCGTTGGCCTACTAGCGGGAGCGCCCACAGATACGCAGTATTTT.

This clone has just a few counts. The chain recombines TRBV7-3 with TRBJ2-3; TRBD2 matches at 11 bases. CDR1 and CDR2 (germline): SGHTA, FQGTGA. The ends lost 4 bases at V and 8 bases at J; junction bases unmatched: 5. This CDR3 has 14 amino acids. The CDR3 nucleotides read TGTGCCAGCAGCTCCGGACTAGCGGGTGGTACGCAGTATTTT. Translating it yields CASSSGLAGGTQYF.

The chain employs TRBV29-1 and TRBJ1-2, with 9 bases identical to TRBD1. This CDR3 spans 16 amino acids. Trimming at V came to 1 base and at J to 1 base, leaving 7 bases not matched to a gene. Germline CDR1 SQVTM, CDR2 ANQGSEA. In nucleotides, the CDR3 is TGCAGCGTTGAAGGAAGGACAGGGGAAAATAACTATGGCTACACCTTC. This sequence encodes CSVEGRTGENNYGYTF.

This rearrangement joins TRBV14 to TRBJ2-5; perhaps TRBD2 as D (6 bases). CDR1 SGHDN and CDR2 FVKESK come from the germline V gene. This CDR3 region has 15 residues. V was cut by 1 base and J by 2 bases, with 11 bases left in between. For the CDR3, the DNA is TGTGCCAGCAGCCAAGCCGTGGGGGGACAAGAGACCCAGTACTTC. This gives the protein CASSQAVGGQETQYF.

The chain joins TRBV7-2 to TRBJ2-3; 12 bases agree with TRBD2. This CDR3 contains 16 residues. Trimming took 3 bases from V and 2 from J; bases not matched to a gene: 3. From germline, CDR1 is SGHTA and CDR2 FQGNSA. The CDR3 nucleotides are TGTGCCAGCAGCTTTGGACTAGCGGGACTCACAGATACGCAGTATTTT. As protein: CASSFGLAGLTDTQYF.